The 24 T cell receptor beta chains reported below all come from one sample, sequenced in a study of PD-1 blockade in classical Hodgkin lymphoma. Measured with immunoSEQ multiplex PCR; TCRdb has only the in-frame clones, and not every one. The sample contains some 23,000 clones, around 81% of which appear only once. Every patient was affected by relapse after autologous stem cell transplantation, while exposure to brentuximab vedotin was not uniform. Sequenced here: peripheral blood mononuclear cells (PBMCs), sampled before the second cycle of nivolumab. These receptor sequences come from a human donor with classical Hodgkin lymphoma.

For this clone: Different DNA sequences within this sample yield the same CDR3. The V call is TRBV7-2, the J call TRBJ2-1; a possible D gene is TRBD1 (6 bases). This CDR3 is 14 amino acids long. Looked up from germline, CDR1 is SGHTA and CDR2 is FQGNSA. V dropped 0 bases and J dropped 6 bases, with 9 bases sitting between them. This CDR3 reads CASSLAAGANEQFF. The CDR3 nucleotides read TGTGCCAGCAGCTTAGCGGCAGGGGCCAATGAGCAGTTCTTC. Supplemented by reference TRBV7-2 and TRBJ2-1, the full variable domain reads GAGVSQSPSNKVTEKGKDVELRCDPISGHTALYWYRQSLGQGLEFLIYFQGNSAPDKSGLPSDRFSAERTGGSVSTLTIQRTQQEDSAVYLCASSLAAGANEQFFGPGTRLTVL.

V usage is TRBV10-3 and J usage is TRBJ1-4, with a possible D match to TRBD1 (5 bases). The germline V gene has CDR1 ENHRY and CDR2 SYGVKD. Trimming left V 0 bases short and J 5 bases short, with 7 bases between. CDR3 length: 14 residues. The CDR3 sequence is CAISESRQNEKLFF. The CDR3 DNA sequence: TGTGCCATCAGTGAGTCGAGACAGAATGAAAAACTGTTTTTT.

This sequence joins TRBV30 and TRBJ1-6; 7 bases match TRBD1. The CDR3 runs 13 residues. Trimming took 6 bases from V and 5 from J; bases not matched to a gene: 4. Germline V gene lookup returns CDR1 GTSNPN and CDR2 SVGIG (reference sequence). The CDR3 DNA reads as TGTGCCTGTACAGGGGTCGATAATTCACCCCTCCACTTT. Translated, it gives CACTGVDNSPLHF. Using reference TRBV30 and TRBJ1-6 for the parts outside the CDR3, the full variable domain is SQTIHQWPATLVQPVGSPLSLECTVEGTSNPNLYWYRQAAGRGLQLLFYSVGIGQISSEVPQNLSASRPQDRQFILSSKKLLLSDSGFYLCACTGVDNSPLHFGNGTRLTVT.

The V and J genes are TRBV5-6 and TRBJ1-5; no clear D gene. Trimming removed 4 bases at V and 0 bases at J, with 11 bases between. This CDR3 comprises 15 residues. CDR1 and CDR2 from the germline V gene are SGHDT and YYEEEE. CDR3 DNA sequence: TGTGCCAGCAGCACCGACGGAGGTAGCAATCAGCCCCAGCATTTT. It translates to CASSTDGGSNQPQHF.

The chain joins TRBV4-1 to TRBJ2-1; 8 bases line up with TRBD1. The ends lost 0 bases at V and 10 bases at J; junction bases unmatched: 14. CDR3 length: 17 amino acids. CDR1 and CDR2 (germline): MGHRA, YSYEKL. CDR3: CASSQDRWDRCWREQFF. In DNA form, the CDR3 reads TGCGCCAGCAGCCAAGATCGATGGGACAGGTGCTGGCGGGAGCAGTTCTTC.

This chain uses TRBV4-2 with TRBJ1-2, with 9 bases fitting TRBD1. The V gene's germline CDR1 is LGHNA and CDR2 YNFKEQ. The CDR3 is made up of 13 amino acids. The V and J ends lost 5 bases and 8 bases, in that order; junction bases with no gene match: 6. Here the CDR3 DNA reads TGTGCCAGCAGCTTCCATGGGACAGGGGGCTACACCTTC. Translation gives CASSFHGTGGYTF.

This clone was seen only once. The rearrangement joins TRBV19 to TRBJ2-7; 13 bases line up with TRBD2. The V gene end was trimmed by 1 base and the J gene end by 5 bases; junction bases not matched to a gene: 2. CDR3 length equals 15 residues. In germline, CDR1 is LNHDA, CDR2 SQIVND (reference sequence). The CDR3 nucleotides read TGTGCCAGTAGTATAGGGACTAGCGGGAGCCACGAGCAGTACTTC. Its translation is CASSIGTSGSHEQYF.

V gene TRBV6-5 combines with J gene TRBJ2-5, with TRBD1 matching 7 bases. Judging by the DNA end, TRBJ2-7 fits better; the J call may be wrong. This CDR3 is 12 amino acids long. Germline CDR1 is MNHEY and CDR2 is SVGAGI. CDR3 bases: TGTGCCAGCCACAGGGGAACCTACGAGCAGTACTTC. It yields the protein CASHRGTYEQYF.

The chain employs TRBV27 and TRBJ2-7, with D tentatively TRBD2 (6 bases). The CDR3 is 14 amino acids. Germline lookup yields CDR1 MNHEY and CDR2 SMNVEV (reference sequence). V was pared by 5 bases and J by 5 bases, with 16 bases between. Written as DNA, the CDR3 is TGTGCCAGCAGTCCGACCTGGGGGGTCCACGAGCAGTACTTC. It is translated as CASSPTWGVHEQYF.

The chain is built from TRBV30 and TRBJ1-2; 7 bases are shared with TRBD1. Per the germline V gene, CDR1 is GTSNPN and CDR2 is SVGIG (reference sequence). Losses at the gene ends were 0 bases for V and 7 bases for J; bases not matched to a gene: 8. The CDR3 spans 14 residues. CDR3 amino acids: CAWSVLGQAGGYTF. CDR3 bases: TGTGCCTGGAGTGTACTCGGACAGGCGGGTGGCTACACCTTC.

This sequence joins TRBV6-6 and TRBJ2-7; no firm D call. Germline V lookup: CDR1 MNHNY, CDR2 SVGAGI (reference sequence). V was trimmed by 6 bases and J by 4 bases, leaving 7 bases between them. The CDR3 covers 11 residues. CDR3 coding DNA: TGTGCCAGCAGCGCCAGGTACGAGCAGTACTTC. Translated, it gives CASSARYEQYF.

This clone was seen a single time. This chain links TRBV19 with TRBJ1-5, with TRBD1 identical over 9 bases. The CDR3 extends over 13 amino acids. The germline V gene encodes CDR1 LNHDA and CDR2 SQIVND (reference sequence). V lost 4 bases, J lost 7 bases, and 2 bases stayed unmatched. The CDR3: CASSRGQGQPQHF. The CDR3 region has the DNA TGTGCCAGTAGTAGGGGACAGGGCCAGCCCCAGCATTTT.

The chain links TRBV7-8 to TRBJ1-4; 7 nucleotides line up with TRBD1. The CDR3 has 14 residues. With V trimmed by 3 bases and J by 5 bases, 3 bases remained unmatched. Germline V CDR1 and CDR2: SGHVS, FQNEAQ. Here the CDR3 reads CASSFGRGNEKLFF. The CDR3 nucleotides are TGTGCCAGCAGCTTCGGCAGGGGGAATGAAAAACTGTTTTTT.

This clone has only a few counts. The gene calls are TRBV19 and TRBJ2-1, with D possibly being TRBD2 (6 bases). The length of the CDR3 is 14 residues. V lost 5 bases to trimming and J lost 2 bases, with 10 bases between them. The germline gives CDR1 LNHDA, CDR2 SQIVND (reference sequence). The CDR3 bases are TGTGCCAGTAGTTCGGGAGTGGCCTACAATGAGCAGTTCTTC. This gives the protein CASSSGVAYNEQFF.

V gene TRBV20-1 combines with J gene TRBJ1-1; TRBD1 might be the D (5 bases). Per the germline V gene, CDR1 is DFQATT and CDR2 is SNEGSKA (reference sequence). This CDR3 has 10 residues. The CDR3 loop is CPIWGDEAFF. The CDR3 nucleotides are TGCCCGATCTGGGGCGATGAAGCTTTCTTT.

The gene calls are TRBV5-6 and TRBJ1-2; D is unresolved. In germline, CDR1 is SGHDT, CDR2 YYEEEE. V dropped 4 bases and J dropped 4 bases, with 17 bases sitting between them. CDR3 length: 15 amino acids. The CDR3: CASSGRTDLFYGYTF. In nucleotides, the CDR3 is TGTGCCAGCAGCGGGCGGACGGACCTCTTCTATGGCTACACCTTC. The complete variable domain, with remaining parts taken from reference TRBV5-6 and TRBJ1-2, reads DAGVTQSPTHLIKTRGQQVTLRCSPKSGHDTVSWYQQALGQGPQFIFQYYEEEERQRGNFPDRFSGHQFPNYSSELNVNALLLGDSALYLCASSGRTDLFYGYTFGSGTRLTVV.

The count of this clone is one. The chain couples TRBV18 to TRBJ1-1; possible D gene TRBD1, 6 bases. V lost 2 bases, J lost 3 bases, and 13 bases lay in between. Germline CDR1 KGHSH, CDR2 LQKENI. The CDR3 sequence is 15 residues long. The CDR3 loop reads CASSPIQGWDTEAFF. In DNA, the CDR3 is TGTGCCAGCTCACCAATACAGGGATGGGACACTGAAGCTTTCTTT.

This chain uses TRBV2 with TRBJ2-7; D is uncertain. The CDR3 spans 14 residues. V lost 8 bases to trimming and J lost 7 bases, with 21 bases between them. From germline, CDR1 is SNHLY and CDR2 FYNNEI. CDR3 amino acids: CASGNGIRAEEQYF. The CDR3 DNA is TGTGCCAGCGGAAATGGGATTAGGGCGGAGGAGCAGTACTTC. The full variable domain, its missing parts supplied by reference TRBV2 and TRBJ2-7, is EPEVTQTPSHQVTQMGQEVILRCVPISNHLYFYWYRQILGQKVEFLVSFYNNEISEKSEIFDDQFSVERPDGSNFTLKIRSTKLEDSAMYFCASGNGIRAEEQYFGPGTRLTVT.

The V gene is TRBV4-2, the J gene TRBJ1-3, with unresolved D. V lost 4 bases and J 2 bases, leaving 9 bases between the germline ends. The CDR3 has 14 residues. In germline, CDR1 is LGHNA, CDR2 YNFKEQ. The CDR3 DNA follows: TGTGCCAGCAGCCGAGGAGCCGCTGGAAACACCATATATTTT. Translated: CASSRGAAGNTIYF.

The chain links TRBV5-1 to TRBJ1-3; unclear D gene. The CDR3 consists of 16 residues. Trimming cost V 4 bases and J 0 bases, with 14 bases left between them. The germline CDR1 and CDR2 sequences are SGHRS and YFSETQ. The CDR3 DNA sequence: TGCGCCAGCAGCCTAATTCCGGGGAGCTCTGGAAACACCATATATTTT. Amino acid sequence: CASSLIPGSSGNTIYF.

In this sample, this clone turned up once. The chain carries TRBV5-4 and TRBJ2-5, with 9 nucleotides matching TRBD1. The germline CDR1 and CDR2 sequences are SGHNT and YYREEE (reference sequence). V was pared by 4 bases and J by 4 bases, with 8 bases of the junction left unmatched. CDR3 length: 15 amino acids. The CDR3 protein is CASSPGQGYRETQYF. The CDR3 DNA sequence: TGTGCCAGCAGCCCCGGACAGGGGTATCGAGAGACCCAGTACTTC. Full variable domain (outside the CDR3, taken from reference TRBV5-4 and TRBJ2-5): ETGVTQSPTHLIKTRGQQVTLRCSSQSGHNTVSWYQQALGQGPQFIFQYYREEENGRGNFPPRFSGLQFPNYSSELNVNALELDDSALYLCASSPGQGYRETQYFGPGTRLLVL.

This clone was detected a few times. The chain recombines TRBV28 with TRBJ1-3; maybe TRBD1 (6 bases). CDR3 length: 15 residues. Germline CDR1 reads MDHEN; CDR2 reads SYDVKM. Trimming removed 4 bases from V and 2 bases from J, with 12 bases in between. The DNA for the CDR3 is TGTGCCAGCAGTTCACAGGGTGGAGCTGGAAACACCATATATTTT. Protein product: CASSSQGGAGNTIYF.

This chain joins TRBV5-4 and TRBJ2-3; D remains ambiguous. Germline values: CDR1 SGHNT, CDR2 YYREEE (reference sequence). The CDR3 contains 13 residues. Trimming took 0 bases from V and 5 from J, leaving 7 bases between them. This CDR3 reads CASSLAQVDTQYF. The DNA for the CDR3 is TGTGCCAGCAGCTTGGCCCAGGTAGATACGCAGTATTTT.

The chain joins TRBV5-6 to TRBJ2-1; D is uncertain. The CDR3 is 14 amino acids. Germline assignment: CDR1 SGHDT and CDR2 YYEEEE. Between the trimmed V and J ends, which lost 2 bases and 1 base, there was a span of 7 bases. CDR3 in amino acids: CASSFRRSYNEQFF. In nucleotides, the CDR3 is TGTGCCAGCAGCTTCCGCAGATCCTACAATGAGCAGTTCTTC.